The T cell receptor (beta chain) described here comes from a study of CD8+CD57+ T cells in acquired aplastic anemia. About the study: Each DNA sample taken from sorted CD4+ and CD8+ cells came to 2.5 to 4 ug on average.

It was patients with CD8+CD57+ cell expansion by flow cytometry who were chosen for sequencing. Worth noting for this clonotype: Its antigen is as yet unknown.

The ends were cut back, 0 bases at V and 8 bases at J, with 20 bases in the middle. This CDR3 contains 17 residues. Per germline, CDR1 SGHAT and CDR2 FQNNGV. Overall study findings and caveats: A significant difference in CD8+ Simpson's diversity between patients and controls was not found.

The TCR beta profiling, which covered VDJ combination and CDR3 sequence, was carried out using genomic DNA as the template. Using its own MiXCR run on the reads, TCRdb lists one record per CDR3 protein. The data show 170,000 or so distinct CDR3 sequences, around half seen once. Sequenced sample: sorted CD4+, CD8+, or CD8+CD57+ T cells (not recorded which) from PBMCs. The chain couples TRBV11-2 to TRBJ2-1; D is perhaps TRBD2 (5 bases). The receptor was isolated from a human donor with aplastic anemia. The CDR3 spells CASSLEGSGTSGYEQFF. As DNA, the CDR3 is TGTGCCAGCAGCTTAGAAGGGAGCGGTACCAGTGGTTATGAGCAGTTCTTC.